This T cell receptor (beta chain) was identified during a study of cytomegalovirus exposure and HLA in healthy donors (dated 2017 in TCRdb). At the level of the whole study: An earlier analysis of some 620 of the donors reported under 300 Gb of sequence data and 117 million unique TCR beta sequences obtained from roughly 180 million T cells. The number of donors typed differed by locus, with about 620-630 for A, B, C, DRB1 and DQB1, roughly 520 for DQA1, under 610 for DPA1, and some 450 for DPB1. Donor age, sex, ethnicity and CMV serostatus were compiled together with the repertoire data. Across about 380 genotyped donors of the cohort, an average of about 220,000 unique TCR beta nucleotide sequences per donor were sequenced, and roughly 20% of those sequences were non-productive. All discovery cohort repertoires had been generated using a single sequencing platform. A later analysis re-examined previously published TCR beta repertoires from several hundred donors and added high-resolution HLA genotyping to investigate patterns of TCR occurrence. An earlier analysis of nearly 600 of the donors applied high-throughput TCR beta sequencing to assess whether each TCR beta V gene segment acted as functional or pseudogenic. The study used immunosequencing to profile the T cell repertoires of approximately 690 subjects and linked those repertoires to cytomegalovirus serostatus. Rather than drawing on any new phenotypic data, the later analysis identified candidate immune exposures from TCR beta sequences and the way those sequences occurred across donors. Roughly 5 DR-DQ haplotypes were handled as single units for association and clustering, since linkage in the cohort was strong. Among the roughly 390 genotyped donors, more than 70% belonged to the genetic ancestry cluster associated with self-reported Caucasian donors. HLA typing included class I and class II loci at four-digit resolution. An early release covering 550 to 650 HLA-typed donors comprised about 300 gigabases of sequencing data and around 85 million unique TCR sequences. High-throughput TCR immunosequencing, statistical association of individual TCRs with disease status, and machine learning were combined to predict cytomegalovirus infection status. A separate validation cohort of roughly 110 different subjects was used in addition to the approximately 610-subject first cohort. In a later genetic analysis, genome-wide SNP genotypes for 398 of the 666 donors were used, and that subset was treated as a discovery cohort. The study aimed to test whether cataloging public T cell receptors could reveal signatures of past pathogen exposure.

CDR1 and CDR2, per the germline V gene, are MNHEY and SVGAGI. Clipping removes 10 bases from V and 1 base from J, with 9 as the unmatched junction base count. The CDR3 sequence holds 15 residues, the cysteine and phenylalanine included. Only the CDR3 DNA stays, 45 bases, in frame from base 1. The cohort was made up of 650 to 700 healthy bone marrow donors. Cohort members were all nominally healthy when sampled, although unrecorded immune exposures were likely present. The donor was CMV seropositive and was included in the group of about 290 seropositive cohort members. A peripheral blood sample was collected from each donor, and TCR beta sequencing was performed on peripheral blood mononuclear cells. Genomic DNA was extracted from the blood cell samples with the Qiagen DNeasy Blood Extraction Kit. A word on this clone: This clone's antigen is unknown. Base qualities are not at hand, and no much larger clone is one base apart.

The library came from the immunoSEQ multiplex PCR assay. A mixture of 60 forward primers for TCR Vbeta segments and 13 reverse primers for TCR Jbeta segments was used in the multiplex PCR. A multiplex PCR assay on genomic DNA amplified the CDR3 region of rearranged TCR beta genes. Amplified TCR beta libraries were sequenced as 87-base-pair reads on the Illumina HiSeq System. The original pipeline was this. Across the roughly 600 repertoires, a later analysis counted 78 million or so unique TCR beta chains, around 10 million of which were shared by at least two donors. To remove PCR and sequencing errors, raw reads were error-corrected and collapsed into unique sequences using a nearest-neighbor algorithm that merged closely related sequences. To assign V, D and J gene segments, CDR3 sequences were aligned to IMGT reference sequences. For a sequence to be retained, a match of at least six nucleotides to both a V gene segment and a J gene segment was required. Rearrangements were called productive when the CDR3 lacked stop codons and stayed in frame with V and J; all others were non-productive. Following IMGT convention, CDR3 was defined as the stretch from the second conserved V-encoded cysteine up to the conserved J-encoded phenylalanine. Sequences without an unambiguous match to a single V gene segment were excluded from the earlier analysis of a few hundred of the donors. An earlier analysis of fewer than 750 of the donors called V segments functional above 56.7% productive rearrangements and segregating when the between-donor standard deviation exceeded 5%. To diagnose cytomegalovirus status from the catalog of TCR beta chain sequences, a statistical classification framework was built. A later analysis assigned V and J genes by comparing TCR nucleotide sequences with IMGT/GENE-DB human TR gene sequences. The TCRdist pipeline was used in a later analysis to assign CDR3 sequences and most-parsimonious VDJ recombination scenarios. In a later analysis, each TCR beta chain was defined by its CDR3 amino acid sequence together with its V-gene family, and reads without a unique V-gene family were excluded. A later analysis removed 592 highly shared, low-generation-probability nucleotide sequences to deal with suspected cross-contamination and a sequencing artifact. For each public chain, a later analysis derived a clonal expansion index from normalized ranks of inferred template counts within each repertoire. Generation probabilities in a later analysis came from a VDJ recombination model fitted to out-of-frame rearrangements, and those results were checked against IGoR. In a later analysis, TCR-TCR, TCR-HLA and TCR-CMV co-occurrence was scored with hypergeometric tests, and a repertoire-size bias correction was applied to TCR pairs. To estimate false discovery rates, a later analysis permuted the HLA or CMV assignments 20 times. In a later analysis, co-occurring TCRs were grouped using DBSCAN, with TCRdist sequence similarity added in when clustering inside HLA-allele-positive subsets. For co-occurrence clustering, repertoires with fewer than 30,000 or more than 120,000 public chains were excluded, along with roughly five repertoires with anomalous nucleotide sharing. TCRdb holds this immuneACCESS table with in-frame rearrangements only. Some clones are missing; in checked studies, unresolved V genes explain under half, and the rest has no known cause. The V and J calls and clone size come from that table; D and trimming were worked out from the DNA. In all, the sample holds 200,000 to 250,000 clones, and 81% of those were seen once. The ten largest clones take up around 8.3% of the sample.

Broad study findings and their caveats: According to a later analysis, parvovirus B19, influenza, CMV and Epstein-Barr virus appeared linked to several top co-occurrence clusters. Most TCR sequences were observed very rarely across donors, whereas some public TCRs were present in many individuals. Because counts were too low, around 17 rarely observed V segments, including chromosome 9 orphons, were left out of the earlier analysis of several hundred of the donors. A cluster of highly shared sequence variants was judged likely to represent a technical artifact of the sequencing pipeline. When HLA alleles, especially DR and DQ, strongly co-occurred, attributing TCR associations to individual alleles was difficult. In this cohort, only TCR beta chains were sequenced, and detectable features were limited by the absence of alpha or paired-chain data. Most CMV-associated TCR beta chains appeared to be HLA-restricted in a later analysis, and the HLA associations seemed to be driven largely by CMV exposure. A few of the identified cytomegalovirus-associated TCR beta chains were confirmed in vitro to be specific for cytomegalovirus antigens. Linkage disequilibrium might explain the correlated functional status among segregating V segments, but an unknown experimental factor could not be excluded. Because the 87-base-pair reads could not distinguish some IMGT-functional V segments, including TRBV6-2 and TRBV6-3, those segments were excluded. In an earlier analysis of some 550 of the donors, most TCR beta V segments were observed in productive rearrangements about 87% or about 30% of the time, broadly matching IMGT annotations. In the study, 150 to 200 TCR beta chains were listed as associated with cytomegalovirus. A further reported finding was that TCR beta sequences accurately predicted the HLA-A and HLA-B alleles for most subjects in the first cohort. In a later analysis, HLA-associated TCR beta chains showed more clonal expansion and lower generation probabilities than non-associated chains that were equally common. The classifier was reported to diagnose cytomegalovirus status with high specificity and sensitivity in both the original and validation cohorts. Because HLA typing was missing for some donors at each locus, association tests included only the typed subset. A later genetic analysis associated a missense DCLRE1C variant with V-gene and J-gene trimming of TCR beta chains, and an independent cohort replicated the association. A later analysis associated about 17,000 TCR beta sequences with specific HLA alleles at a false discovery rate of 0.05. In a later analysis, TCR association rates were found to vary across HLA loci, with the most associated TCRs seen for DRB1 alleles and the fewest for HLA-C alleles. For the cohort, immune exposure information was limited to CMV serostatus. The authors suggested that the approach could potentially be extended to other disease states and immunological phenotypes. In a later genetic analysis, fewer N-insertions in productive TCRs were reported among donors in an Asian-associated ancestry cluster than the 666-donor mean. The presence/absence analyses assumed that sequencing depth was roughly uniform across donors, and that assumption may not be true.

Sequenced: PBMCs. The receptor was isolated from a woman aged 55-69 years in good health and CMV-seropositive. The V and J genes are TRBV6-5 and TRBJ2-3; 9 bases in the junction line up with TRBD2. The CDR3 loop reads CATTVAGEGTDTQYF. The nucleotide sequence is TGTGCCACCACCGTAGCGGGAGAGGGCACAGATACGCAGTATTTT.